This T cell receptor (beta chain) was identified during a study of T-cell memory formation after mild COVID-19. In TCRdb, the 5' RACE reads were re-called with MiXCR into one record per CDR3 protein. Among 65,000 to 95,000 distinct CDR3 sequences, roughly 13% were seen once, and the ten largest hold around two fifths. Looked up from germline, CDR1 is PRHDT and CDR2 is FYEKMQ (reference sequence). V trimming: 4 bases; J trimming: 2 bases; junction bases outside the gene matches: 4. The CDR3 runs 15 residues. This clonotype was found a few times. V and J are TRBV13 and TRBJ2-5; 10 nucleotides match TRBD2. The receptor's source is a man aged 18 to 30 who had mild COVID-19 (a few samples of this study predate the infection). Cell type and time point are not known. Sequenced sample: PBMCs or a T cell subset sorted from them (not recorded which). The CDR3, as DNA: TGTGCCAGCAGCTATGCTAGCGGGGGTCAAGAGACCCAGTACTTC. Its protein is CASSYASGGQETQYF. Together with reference TRBV13 and TRBJ2-5, the CDR3 gives the full variable domain: AAGVIQSPRHLIKEKRETATLKCYPIPRHDTVYWYQQGPGQDPQFLISFYEKMQSDKGSIPDRFSAQQFSDYHSELNMSSLELGDSALYFCASSYASGGQETQYFGPGTRLLVL.